This is a list of T cell receptor beta chains from one sample in a study of blood T cell repertoires in COVID-19. Repertoires were generated with immunoSEQ multiplex PCR, while TCRdb's copy carries only in-frame clones and drops some. The sample has tens of thousands of clones; about 82% are singletons. Sequenced material: peripheral blood. These receptors originate from a man between 50 and 59 years old with active COVID-19. Each CDR3 is given with its conserved first and last residue. The order of the fields is J gene, V gene, clone size, D gene, CDR3 protein, CDR3 DNA. D genes are given only for firm matches. Clone size is not always given. Where it is, it says once, few, many or a class for expanded clones.

TRBJ2-3 TRBV20-1 NA NA CSASWLATDTQYF TGCAGTGCTAGTTGGCTAGCCACAGATACGCAGTATTTT
TRBJ2-3 TRBV11-3 NA NA CASSSGGGARKNTQYF TGTGCCAGCAGCTCTGGAGGGGGGGCTAGGAAAAATACGCAGTATTTT
TRBJ1-6 TRBV4-1 NA NA CASSQDLGGTSPLHF TGCGCCAGCAGCCAAGATTTGGGGGGGACTTCACCCCTCCACTTT
TRBJ2-5 TRBV25-1 NA TRBD2 CASSPPLAGVWQETQYF TGTGCCAGCAGTCCCCCTCTAGCGGGAGTTTGGCAAGAGACCCAGTACTTC
TRBJ2-1 TRBV7-9 NA TRBD2 CASGSSGGRNEQFF TGTGCCAGCGGGTCCAGCGGGGGGCGGAATGAGCAGTTCTTC
TRBJ2-7 TRBV4-3 NA NA CASSQDRAGANYEQYF TGCGCCAGCAGCCAAGATCGGGCGGGCGCCAACTACGAGCAGTACTTC
TRBJ2-7 TRBV4-1 NA TRBD2 CASSQREQGSGAYEQYF TGCGCCAGCAGCCAACGGGAACAGGGTAGCGGGGCCTACGAGCAGTACTTC
TRBJ1-3 TRBV30 NA NA CAWSRGLSGNTIYF TGTGCCTGGAGTAGGGGCCTCTCTGGAAACACCATATATTTT
TRBJ1-1 TRBV5-8 NA NA CASSLGRLRNTEAFF TGTGCCAGCAGCTTGGGACGACTTAGGAACACTGAAGCTTTCTTT
TRBJ2-4 TRBV28 NA NA CASSLAGGAKNIQYF TGTGCCAGCAGTTTAGCCGGCGGAGCCAAAAACATTCAGTACTTC
TRBJ2-2 TRBV4-3 NA TRBD2 CASSQEGVAGTGELFF TGCGCCAGCAGCCAAGAAGGGGTAGCGGGGACCGGGGAGCTGTTTTTT
TRBJ1-2 TRBV28 NA TRBD1 CASSSAPGGRHRYTF TGTGCCAGCAGTTCGGCCCCAGGGGGCAGGCATCGCTACACCTTC
TRBJ2-5 TRBV18 NA TRBD1 CASSPQGVTDQETQYF TGTGCCAGCTCACCGCAGGGGGTTACGGACCAAGAGACCCAGTACTTC
TRBJ1-1 TRBV3-1/TRBV3-2 NA TRBD1 CASSQAGRGTEAFF TGTGCCAGCAGCCAAGCAGGCAGGGGGACTGAAGCTTTCTTT
TRBJ1-3 TRBV2 NA TRBD1 CASETGVLESSGNTIYF TGTGCCAGCGAAACAGGGGTACTAGAAAGCTCTGGAAACACCATATATTTT
TRBJ2-7 TRBV6-2/TRBV6-3 NA NA CASSSGTPYEQYF TGTGCCAGCAGCTCCGGGACACCCTACGAGCAGTACTTC
TRBJ2-1 TRBV19 NA TRBD1 CASRSGAGQGNNEQFF TGTGCCAGCCGTTCGGGGGCGGGACAGGGGAACAATGAGCAGTTCTTC
TRBJ1-5 TRBV2 NA NA CASGDPYSNQPQHF TGTGCCAGCGGTGACCCTTATAGCAATCAGCCCCAGCATTTT
TRBJ2-7 TRBV19 NA TRBD1 CASSIVGQGQTYEQYF TGTGCCAGTAGTATAGTCGGACAGGGGCAAACCTACGAGCAGTACTTC
TRBJ2-5 TRBV19 few TRBD2 CASSIGSGGRETQYF TGTGCCAGTAGTATAGGTAGCGGGGGTCGCGAGACCCAGTACTTC
TRBJ2-2 TRBV28 NA NA CASRGQPNTGELFF TGTGCCAGCAGGGGACAACCGAACACCGGGGAGCTGTTTTTT
TRBJ1-6 TRBV5-4 NA NA CASSARTVSYNSPLHF TGTGCCAGCAGCGCAAGGACAGTGTCCTATAATTCACCCCTCCACTTT
TRBJ1-5 TRBV28 NA TRBD1 CASSYLRDRPHPASYSNQPQHF TGTGCCAGCAGTTACCTCCGGGACAGGCCGCATCCCGCCTCGTATAGCAATCAGCCCCAGCATTTT
TRBJ2-7 TRBV3-1/TRBV3-2 few NA CASPGYEQYF TGTGCCAGCCCCGGGTACGAGCAGTACTTC
TRBJ1-6 TRBV7-2 NA TRBD1 CASSLAGTGAVNSPLHF TGTGCCAGCAGCTTAGCCGGGACAGGGGCAGTGAATTCACCCCTCCACTTT
TRBJ2-1 TRBV7-2 NA TRBD2 CASSSLRRGDNEQFF TGTGCCAGCAGCTCTCTCAGGCGGGGGGACAATGAGCAGTTCTTC
TRBJ1-1 TRBV4-2 NA NA CASSQVWQNTEAFF TGTGCCAGCAGCCAAGTATGGCAGAACACTGAAGCTTTCTTT